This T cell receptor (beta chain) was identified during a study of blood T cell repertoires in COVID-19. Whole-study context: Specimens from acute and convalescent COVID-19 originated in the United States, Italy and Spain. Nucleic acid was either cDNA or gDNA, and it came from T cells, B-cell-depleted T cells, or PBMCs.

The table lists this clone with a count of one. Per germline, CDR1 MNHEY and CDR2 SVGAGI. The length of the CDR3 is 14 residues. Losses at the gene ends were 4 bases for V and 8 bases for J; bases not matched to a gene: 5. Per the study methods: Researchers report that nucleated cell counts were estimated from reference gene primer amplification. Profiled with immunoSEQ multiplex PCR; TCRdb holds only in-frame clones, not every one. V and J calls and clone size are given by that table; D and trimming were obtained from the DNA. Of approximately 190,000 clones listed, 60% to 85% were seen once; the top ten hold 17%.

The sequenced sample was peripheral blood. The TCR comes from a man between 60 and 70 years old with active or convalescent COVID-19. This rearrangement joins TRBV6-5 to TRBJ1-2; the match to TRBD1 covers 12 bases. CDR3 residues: CASSWGQGAGGYTF. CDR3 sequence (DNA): TGTGCCAGCAGTTGGGGACAGGGGGCGGGCGGCTACACCTTC.